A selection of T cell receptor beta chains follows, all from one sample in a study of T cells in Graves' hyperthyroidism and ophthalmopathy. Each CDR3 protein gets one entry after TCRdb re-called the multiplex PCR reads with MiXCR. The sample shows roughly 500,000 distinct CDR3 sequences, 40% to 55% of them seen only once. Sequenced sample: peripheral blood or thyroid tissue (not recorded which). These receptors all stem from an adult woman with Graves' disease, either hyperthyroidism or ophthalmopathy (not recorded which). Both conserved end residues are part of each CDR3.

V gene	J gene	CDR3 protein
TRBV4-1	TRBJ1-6	CASSQEGMIQGYNSPLHF
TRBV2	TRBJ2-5	CASLRVRETQYF
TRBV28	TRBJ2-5	CASSTRRTVQETQYF
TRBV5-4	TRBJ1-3	CASSFRHGNTIYF
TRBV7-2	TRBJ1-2	CASSAPLGSGYTF
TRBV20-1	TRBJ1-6	CRGGIIHF
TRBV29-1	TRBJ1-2	CSVVGGDYGYTF
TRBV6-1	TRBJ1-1	CASRLTELNTEAFF
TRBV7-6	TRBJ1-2	CASSPVAGNTF
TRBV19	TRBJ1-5	CASTRGQGINQPQHF
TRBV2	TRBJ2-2	CASRVLRDRNTGELFF
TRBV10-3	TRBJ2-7	CAISGTSGRSSYEQYF
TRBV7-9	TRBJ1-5	CASSLPLRGVHEHF
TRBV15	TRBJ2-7	CATSRGPGQAYEQYF
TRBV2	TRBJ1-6	CAPLAGQTRRGNSPLHF
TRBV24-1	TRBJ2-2	CATSSELAGAGELFF
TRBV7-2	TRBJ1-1	CASSPGQGGPGEAFF
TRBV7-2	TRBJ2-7	CASSFALAGDPTAYEQYF
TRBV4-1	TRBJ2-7	CASSTRTRETYEQYF
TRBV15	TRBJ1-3	CATSGTTAGNTIYF
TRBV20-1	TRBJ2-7	CSANSDGYYEQYF
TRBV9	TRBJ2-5	CASSPHGAPQETQYF
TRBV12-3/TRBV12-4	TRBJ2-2	CASNPGKLFF
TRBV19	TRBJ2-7	CAVGAGTYEQYF
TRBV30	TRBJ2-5	CAWSVHPKPTSVQETQYF
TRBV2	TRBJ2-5	CASVDDGNTQYF
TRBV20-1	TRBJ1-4	CSARHMATNEKLFF
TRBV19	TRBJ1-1	CASRPQGTMNTEAFF
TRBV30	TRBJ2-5	CAWTRLTGVETQYF
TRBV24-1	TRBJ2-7	CATSDGGEQYF
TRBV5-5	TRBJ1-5	CASSRTGRNSNQPQHF
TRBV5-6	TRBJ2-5	CATPPETQYF
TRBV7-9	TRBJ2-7	CASRDRGSSYEQYF
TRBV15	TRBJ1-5	CATSREGTWNQPQHF
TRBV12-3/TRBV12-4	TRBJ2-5	CASSLWAAQETQYF
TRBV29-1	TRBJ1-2	CSAGETISNYGYTF
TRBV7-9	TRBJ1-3	CASSRWTGGIGNTIYF
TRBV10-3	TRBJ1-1	CAISVQGAEAVEAFF
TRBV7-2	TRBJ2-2	CASSQDGQGVNTGELFF
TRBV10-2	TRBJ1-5	CASKGTAGRQPQHF
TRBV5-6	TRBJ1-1	CASSPGWNTEAFF
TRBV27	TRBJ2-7	CASRIGRGGEQYF
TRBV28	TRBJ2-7	CASTTDRDAYEQYF
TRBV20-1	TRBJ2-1	CSACPGGRYNEQFF
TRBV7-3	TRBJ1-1	CASSEGDTEAFF
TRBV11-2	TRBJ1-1	CASSLLFGNTEAFF
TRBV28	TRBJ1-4	CASSLAGGGKKLFF
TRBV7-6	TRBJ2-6	CASSLRPGSGGANVLTF
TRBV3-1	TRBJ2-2	CASSQDPPGPWGNGELFF
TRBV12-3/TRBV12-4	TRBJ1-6	CAGSSVPSSSPLHF
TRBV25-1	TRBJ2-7	CASRSIPSSGTYEQYF
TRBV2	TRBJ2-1	CASPDSRNEQFF
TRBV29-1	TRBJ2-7	CSVSYFRGGHEQYF
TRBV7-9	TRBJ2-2	CASSPPPVWRELFF
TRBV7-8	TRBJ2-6	CASSPGQTFSGANVLTF
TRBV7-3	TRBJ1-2	CASSSSPSGVYDYTF
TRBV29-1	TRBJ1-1	CSVEDNEGTNTEAFF